A selection of T cell receptor beta chains follows, all from one sample in a study of T cells after yellow fever vaccination. A single record per CDR3 protein comes from TCRdb applying MiXCR to the 5' RACE reads. This sample yields 450,000 to 550,000 distinct CDR3 sequences, of which 15% to 20% are seen a single time; 14% belongs to the top ten. The specimen comprised PBMCs, sampled 15 days after the yellow fever booster vaccination. Receptors originate from a man aged 30-40 years who received the YFV17D yellow fever vaccine. Both conserved end residues are part of each CDR3. Fields, in order: V gene, J gene, D gene, clone size, CDR3 protein, CDR3 DNA. A D gene is named only where the DNA matches it firmly. Rows give clone size only sometimes, using once, few, many, or a class for an expanded clone.

TRBV7-2	TRBJ2-3	-	-	CASSLVGRNTDTQYF	TGTGCCAGCAGCTTAGTAGGCAGGAACACAGATACGCAGTATTTT
TRBV7-6	TRBJ2-1	-	many	CASVLGTALDEQFF	TGTGCCAGCGTTCTGGGGACGGCCCTCGATGAGCAGTTCTTC
TRBV29-1	TRBJ2-2	TRBD2	few	CSVGYWTSGIAGELFF	TGCAGCGTCGGATATTGGACTAGCGGGATCGCCGGGGAGCTGTTTTTT
TRBV29-1	TRBJ2-2	TRBD2	few	CSASPGGPGELFF	TGCAGCGCATCCCCGGGGGGTCCCGGGGAGCTGTTTTTT
TRBV24-1	TRBJ2-3	TRBD2	few	CATSEVAGGTDTQYF	TGTGCCACCAGTGAGGTAGCGGGAGGCACAGATACGCAGTATTTT
TRBV27	TRBJ2-2	-	few	CASSFRRTGELFF	TGTGCCAGCAGTTTCAGGAGGACCGGGGAGCTGTTTTTT
TRBV23-1	TRBJ2-1	-	few	CASSQSSDEQFF	TGCGCCAGCAGTCAATCGTCGGATGAGCAGTTCTTC
TRBV7-2	TRBJ2-5	TRBD1	few	CASSFLRGLQETQYF	TGTGCCAGCAGCTTTCTCAGGGGGCTTCAAGAGACCCAGTACTTC
TRBV6-2/TRBV6-3	TRBJ2-1	-	few	CASSYSGQGNNEQFF	TGTGCCAGCAGTTACTCGGGGCAGGGTAACAATGAGCAGTTCTTC
TRBV12-3/TRBV12-4	TRBJ1-1	-	-	CASSLDGIEAFF	TGTGCCAGCAGTTTAGATGGGATTGAAGCTTTCTTT
TRBV20-1	TRBJ2-1	-	many	CSARASVYNEQFF	TGCAGTGCTAGAGCGTCGGTTTACAATGAGCAGTTCTTC
TRBV5-1	TRBJ2-5	TRBD2	-	CASSPGTSGPFETQYF	TGCGCCAGCAGCCCGGGGACTAGCGGCCCGTTCGAGACCCAGTACTTC
TRBV5-1	TRBJ1-5	TRBD1	few	CASSSAGQVGQPQHF	TGCGCCAGCAGCTCCGCCGGACAGGTCGGTCAGCCCCAGCATTTT
TRBV5-5	TRBJ2-4	-	-	CASSLGRGASEAKNIQYF	TGTGCCAGCAGCTTGGGTCGGGGGGCTAGTGAGGCCAAAAACATTCAGTACTTC
TRBV7-2	TRBJ1-4	TRBD1	few	CASSAKGQYGEKLFF	TGTGCCAGCAGCGCGAAGGGACAGTACGGTGAAAAACTGTTTTTT
TRBV24-1	TRBJ1-5	TRBD1	-	CATSDIGQGNQPQHF	TGTGCCACCAGTGATATAGGACAGGGCAATCAGCCCCAGCATTTT
TRBV29-1	TRBJ2-7	-	few	CSVAEGIEYF	-
TRBV15	TRBJ2-5	-	few	CATTPGGRGETQYF	TGTGCCACCACCCCCGGGGGCAGGGGAGAGACCCAGTACTTC
TRBV20-1	TRBJ2-1	TRBD2	-	CSARKDLAGGRHEQFF	TGCAGTGCTAGAAAAGACCTAGCGGGAGGCCGTCATGAGCAGTTCTTC
TRBV29-1	TRBJ2-3	TRBD2	few	CSVVGSGRRADTQYF	TGCAGCGTTGTCGGTAGCGGGAGAAGAGCGGATACGCAGTATTTT
TRBV24-1	TRBJ2-1	-	-	CATSDLQVHEQFF	TGTGCCACCAGTGATTTACAGGTTCATGAGCAGTTCTTC
TRBV6-2/TRBV6-3	TRBJ2-3	TRBD2	-	CASRLTSGRNSEYF	TGTGCCAGCAGACTCACTAGCGGGAGGAATAGCGAGTATTTT
TRBV10-3	TRBJ2-7	-	few	CATSDKPFDEQYF	TGTGCCACCAGTGATAAGCCCTTCGACGAGCAGTACTTC
TRBV3-1	TRBJ2-1	-	few	CASSQEAAARVSYNEQFF	TGTGCCAGCAGCCAAGAAGCCGCGGCAAGAGTGTCCTACAATGAGCAGTTCTTC
TRBV28	TRBJ2-1	TRBD2	-	CASTIAGGPGQQFF	TGTGCCAGCACCATAGCGGGAGGGCCTGGGCAGCAGTTCTTC
TRBV12-3/TRBV12-4	TRBJ2-3	-	few	CASIGWAELGDTQYF	TGTGCCAGCATCGGGTGGGCGGAGCTGGGGGATACGCAGTATTTT
TRBV12-3/TRBV12-4	TRBJ2-2	TRBD2	-	CASSFPREGSAVGELFF	TGTGCCAGCAGTTTCCCTCGGGAGGGTAGCGCGGTCGGGGAGCTGTTTTTT
TRBV12-3/TRBV12-4	TRBJ2-7	-	many	CASSSGPGRGSSYEQYF	TGTGCCAGCAGCTCGGGGCCGGGTCGGGGGTCCTCCTACGAGCAGTACTTC
TRBV7-6	TRBJ2-5	-	-	CASSPEGGGVGTQYF	TGTGCCAGCAGCCCGGAAGGAGGCGGGGTTGGGACCCAGTACTTC
TRBV18	TRBJ2-5	-	-	CASSPSIKETQYF	TGTGCCAGCTCACCATCAATTAAAGAGACCCAGTACTTC
TRBV5-4	TRBJ2-5	-	-	CASSSGIKETQYF	TGTGCCAGCAGCTCGGGGATTAAAGAGACCCAGTACTTC
TRBV7-8	TRBJ2-3	-	once	CASSFLASTHKGTDTQYF	TGTGCCAGCAGCTTCCTCGCTAGCACCCACAAGGGCACAGATACGCAGTATTTT
TRBV12-3/TRBV12-4	TRBJ2-3	TRBD2	few	CASPHIETSGTDTQYF	TGTGCCAGCCCTCATATTGAGACTAGCGGGACCGATACGCAGTATTTT
TRBV13	TRBJ2-7	TRBD2	-	CASSSSSGREYEQYF	TGTGCCAGCAGCTCCTCTAGCGGGAGGGAGTACGAGCAGTACTTC
TRBV20-1	TRBJ2-3	-	few	CSAYGGTRGDTQYF	TGCAGTGCTTATGGCGGGACGCGGGGAGATACGCAGTATTTT
TRBV7-9	TRBJ2-7	-	-	CASSFQGYEGYF	TGTGCCAGCAGCTTTCAGGGCTACGAGGGGTACTTC
TRBV7-2	TRBJ2-7	-	-	CASMIRDSYEQYF	TGTGCCAGCATGATCAGAGACTCCTACGAGCAGTACTTC
TRBV7-3	TRBJ1-1	-	-	CASSYAEGVGAFF	TGTGCCAGCAGCTATGCAGAAGGGGTAGGAGCTTTCTTT
TRBV29-1	TRBJ1-1	-	few	CSVGRGGTEAFF	TGCAGCGTTGGCAGGGGCGGCACTGAAGCTTTCTTT
TRBV5-1	TRBJ1-2	-	many	CASSLVVSSGYTF	TGCGCCAGCAGCTTGGTTGTCAGCTCTGGCTACACCTTC
TRBV12-3/TRBV12-4	TRBJ1-5	-	few	CASSLGGWQPQHF	TGTGCCAGCAGTCTGGGGGGCTGGCAGCCCCAGCATTTT
TRBV6-2/TRBV6-3	TRBJ1-5	-	-	CASSSSGSSRNQPQHF	TGTGCCAGCAGTTCGTCCGGGAGCAGTCGTAATCAGCCCCAGCATTTT
TRBV12-3/TRBV12-4	TRBJ2-1	TRBD1	few	CAISGQGGIEQFF	TGTGCCATCTCAGGACAGGGTGGTATTGAGCAGTTCTTC
TRBV6-2/TRBV6-3	TRBJ2-3	-	few	CASRRPSDTQYF	TGTGCCAGCAGAAGGCCGTCTGATACGCAGTATTTT